The following is a T cell receptor (beta chain) sequence with its context. Its antigen specificity is not known. No base-level quality is on record; no much larger clone is a single base apart. This entry comes from a study of blood T cell repertoires in COVID-19 (dated by TCRdb to 2018 to 2020). Turning to the overall study: The collaborator samples originated in the United States, Italy and Spain and spanned the acute and convalescent phases of COVID-19. The prospective study material was composed of cDNA or gDNA derived from T cells, B-cell-depleted T cells, or PBMCs. The dataset comprised deeply sampled blood TCRbeta repertoires from subjects exposed to, actively infected with, or recovered from COVID-19. A freely available public database, intended as a resource for researchers studying the immune response to SARS-CoV-2, is where the repertoires were released. Samples came from the ongoing ImmuneRACE study (first 160 participants) plus 1,254 subjects from 6 global collaborators. A de-identified subject ID, COVID-19 status, age in years and sex were almost always included in the sample metadata. HLA class I and class II types, where available, came from metadata supplied by the sample provider rather than from assay-based typing.

A second Seattle source provided samples from volunteer blood donors who had recovered from COVID-19. Collaborating institutions collected whole blood in K2EDTA tubes following their own protocols. Collaborator samples were shipped for TCRbeta analysis as frozen whole blood, isolated PBMCs, or DNA extracted from either sample type. The CDR3, cysteine through phenylalanine, is 13 amino acids long. Kept here is only the CDR3 DNA, which spans 39 bases and is read in frame from base 1. CDR1 is given as MNHEY and CDR2 as SVGEGT, both from the germline V gene. V was cut back by 4 bases and J by 0 bases, leaving a gap of 7 bases between them. TCRbeta CDR3 regions were amplified from genomic DNA using the immunoSEQ Assay, a bias-controlled multiplex PCR. Per the original workflow: Within the assay, amplification of reference gene primers was used to estimate how many nucleated cells each sample contained. To quantify the absolute abundance of each unique TCRbeta CDR3 rearrangement, sequence reads were collapsed and filtered. For each sample, productive Simpson clonality was calculated as the square root of Simpson's diversity index over productive rearrangements. This immuneACCESS table, as held by TCRdb, lists in-frame sequences with V and J called but not all clones. Of the missing ones, under half trace to an unresolved V gene in checked studies; the others have no known cause. V and J calls and clone size are as listed in that table; D and trimming were resolved from the DNA. This sample comprises approximately 240,000 clones, approximately 83% of them detected only once. Clones ranked in the top ten supply 3% to 3.5% of the sample.

Study-wide findings and limitations: Clinical and demographic metadata were provided uncurated, with the amount varying by source and participant.

The specimen was peripheral blood. The sequence was obtained from a woman younger than 45 who had recovered from COVID-19. In this chain, TRBV6-2 or TRBV6-3 is recombined with TRBJ2-7; the D gene is unclear. The CDR3 loop reads CASSSGYSYEQYF. The DNA sequence is TGTGCCAGCAGTTCGGGTTACTCCTACGAGCAGTACTTC.